This TCR beta chain was sequenced in a study of control samples from healthy donors and cancer patients. Data came from immunoSEQ multiplex PCR; TCRdb stores just in-frame clones and leaves some out. Of under 200,000 clones detected, 96% appear once; the ten largest clones hold just over 1%. The CDR3 runs to 15 residues. CDR1 LGHDT and CDR2 YNNKEL come from the germline V gene (reference sequence). Trimming cost V 3 bases and J 7 bases; bases outside gene matches: 7. This clone was observed once. The sequencing sample was made of blood. This clonotype was sampled from a woman between 25 and 40 years old in good health. The rearrangement links TRBV3-1 (or the pseudogene TRBV3-2) to TRBJ2-1, with 9 bases lining up with TRBD1. The CDR3: CASSQPGQGWNEQFF. The CDR3 bases are TGTGCCAGCAGCCAGCCGGGACAGGGATGGAATGAGCAGTTCTTC.